This T cell receptor (beta chain) was found in a study of blood T cell repertoires in COVID-19. Study context: Samples came from the United States, Italy and Spain, spanning acute and convalescent COVID-19. PBMCs, B-cell-depleted T cells, or T cells were the source of the cDNA or gDNA that made up the material.

In the study's own analysis: Amplification of reference gene primers was used by the study to estimate nucleated cell counts. Only in-frame clones appear in the TCRdb table, and some are missing; sequencing was by immunoSEQ multiplex PCR. From that table come the V and J calls and clone size; the DNA was used to work out D and trimming. The sample gives under 90,000 clones, roughly 76% of which show up once; about 17% is in the top ten. Germline V CDR1 and CDR2: ENHRY, SYGVKD. V lost 3 bases and J 7 bases, leaving 18 bases between the germline ends. The CDR3 totals 15 residues. The genes are TRBV10-3 and TRBJ1-1; D may be TRBD1 (5 bases). The TCR originated in a woman aged 80 or over with active or convalescent COVID-19. The sequenced material came from peripheral blood. The CDR3 DNA sequence: TGTGCCATCAGTGACCTCTTCGGTAGGGGCCATGAAGCTTTCTTT. Its translation is CAISDLFGRGHEAFF.